Listed here are 9 T cell receptor beta chains from one sample, sequenced in a study of blood T cell repertoires in COVID-19. Method: immunoSEQ multiplex PCR; TCRdb's copy keeps in-frame clones and lacks some. The sample carries roughly 200,000 clones, around 82% recorded once. The specimen sequenced was peripheral blood. These receptors all stem from a man aged 50-59 years with active or convalescent COVID-19.

V gene TRBV2 combines with J gene TRBJ1-2, with D perhaps matching TRBD1 (6 bases). This CDR3 has 13 residues. Germline V gene sequence: CDR1 SNHLY, CDR2 FYNNEI. V gave up 6 bases and J gave up 0 bases, with 8 bases separating them. CDR3 in DNA: TGTGCCAGCAGCGGACAGACTAACTATGGCTACACCTTC. Protein: CASSGQTNYGYTF.

The CDR3 is CASSINPGQGNVQPQHF. The CDR3 DNA follows: TGTGCCAGTAGTATAAATCCGGGACAGGGAAATGTTCAGCCCCAGCATTTT. The rearrangement uses TRBV19 and TRBJ1-5; 9 bases are shared with TRBD1. The ends lost 2 bases at V and 6 bases at J; junction bases unmatched: 11. CDR3 length: 17 amino acids. Per germline, CDR1 LNHDA and CDR2 SQIVND (reference sequence).

The chain is built from TRBV7-2 and TRBJ2-1; 8 bases map to TRBD2. The CDR3 length is 15 residues. J was trimmed by 10 bases and V by 1 base; bases with no gene match: 9. Germline V gives CDR1 SGHTA, CDR2 FQGNSA. This CDR3 reads CASSLEAGGAWEQFF. CDR3 in DNA: TGTGCCAGCAGCTTAGAGGCCGGGGGGGCCTGGGAGCAGTTCTTC.

The V call is TRBV15, the J call TRBJ2-1; weak D call: TRBD2 (5 bases). Germline lookup yields CDR1 LNHNV and CDR2 YYDKDF (reference sequence). This CDR3 comprises 17 residues. Trimming pared 0 bases from V and 4 bases from J, leaving 16 bases between. DNA for the CDR3: TGTGCCACCAGCAGAGATCCGGGGTTTGGCGCTTACAATGAGCAGTTCTTC. Translating it yields CATSRDPGFGAYNEQFF.

Turning to this clone: The same CDR3 also results from other DNA sequences found in this sample. V gene TRBV19 combines with J gene TRBJ2-2; D not certain. Looked up from germline, CDR1 is LNHDA and CDR2 is SQIVND (reference sequence). The CDR3 is 14 residues long. The V and J ends lost 3 bases and 1 base respectively, with 6 bases between them. CDR3 DNA: TGTGCCAGTAGTATTAACAGGAACACCGGGGAGCTGTTTTTT. Its protein product is CASSINRNTGELFF.

This sequence joins TRBV5-1 and TRBJ2-5; D may be TRBD1 (6 bases). Trimming cost V 0 bases and J 5 bases, with 14 bases left between them. This CDR3 comprises 15 residues. Germline assignment: CDR1 SGHRS and CDR2 YFSETQ. The CDR3 DNA is TGCGCCAGCAGCTTGGCCGGGACATTCACGGAGACCCAGTACTTC. This gives the protein CASSLAGTFTETQYF.

This clone occurred a few times. The chain employs TRBV19 and TRBJ1-2; D is undetermined. The CDR3 has 12 amino acids. The germline V gene has CDR1 LNHDA and CDR2 SQIVND (reference sequence). V lost 2 bases to trimming and J lost 4 bases, with 5 bases between them. The CDR3 loop is CASSISVYGYTF. CDR3 nucleotides: TGTGCCAGTAGTATATCTGTCTATGGCTACACCTTC.

The genes are TRBV6-5 and TRBJ1-1, with D possibly matching TRBD1 (6 bases). CDR1 MNHEY and CDR2 SVGAGI come from the germline V gene. V shed 7 bases and J shed 4 bases, with 16 bases lying between them. The CDR3 contains 14 residues. CDR3 in DNA: TGTGCCAGCACCTACAGGGATTGGAGCACTGAAGCTTTCTTT. Its protein product is CASTYRDWSTEAFF.

The J gene is TRBJ1-3, the V gene TRBV13; no clear D. CDR1 and CDR2 from the germline V gene are PRHDT and FYEKMQ (reference sequence). The CDR3 contains 14 residues. Trimming pared 2 bases from V and 2 bases from J, leaving 7 bases between. The CDR3, as DNA: TGTGCCAGCAGCTTATGGGAGGCTGGAAACACCATATATTTT. This sequence encodes CASSLWEAGNTIYF.